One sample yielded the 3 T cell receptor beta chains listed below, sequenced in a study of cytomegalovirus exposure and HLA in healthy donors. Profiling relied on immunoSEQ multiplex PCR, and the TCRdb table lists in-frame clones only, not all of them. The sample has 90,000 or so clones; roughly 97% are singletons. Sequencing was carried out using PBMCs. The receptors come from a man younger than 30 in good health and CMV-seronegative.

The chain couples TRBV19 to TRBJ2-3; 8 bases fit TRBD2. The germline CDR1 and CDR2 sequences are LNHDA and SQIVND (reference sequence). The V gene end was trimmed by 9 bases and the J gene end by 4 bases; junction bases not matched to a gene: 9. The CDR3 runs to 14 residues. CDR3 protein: CARILAESADTQYF. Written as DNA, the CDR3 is TGTGCCAGGATACTAGCGGAGTCTGCAGATACGCAGTATTTT.

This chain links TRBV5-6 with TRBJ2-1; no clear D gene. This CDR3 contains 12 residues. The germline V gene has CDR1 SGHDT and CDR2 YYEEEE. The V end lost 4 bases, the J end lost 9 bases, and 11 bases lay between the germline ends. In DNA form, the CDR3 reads TGTGCCAGCAGCAAAGGAGTAGGTGAGCAGTTCTTC. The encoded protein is CASSKGVGEQFF.

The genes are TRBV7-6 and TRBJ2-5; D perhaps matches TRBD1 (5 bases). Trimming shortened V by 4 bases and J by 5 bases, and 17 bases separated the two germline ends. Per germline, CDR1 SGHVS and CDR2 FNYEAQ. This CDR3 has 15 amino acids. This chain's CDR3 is CASSSGIGDVETQYF. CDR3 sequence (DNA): TGTGCCAGCAGCTCAGGGATAGGCGACGTGGAGACCCAGTACTTC.